This T cell receptor (beta chain) stems from a study of blood T cells in healthy people across ages. CDR1 is MNHEY, CDR2 SVGEGT, per germline. This CDR3 region has 14 residues. The second PCR ran about 6 to 12 cycles with a sample-barcoded 5' primer and J-beta primers. TCRdb re-derived calls from the 5' RACE reads in MiXCR, one entry per CDR3 protein. Of fewer than 1.5 million distinct CDR3 sequences in the sample, approximately 40% were seen once. Study-wide results and caveats: Donors of long life had a larger count of naive CD4+ cells and greater diversity than aged donors.

Regarding this clonotype: Its antigen is unknown.

Sequencing input: blood. The chain carries TRBV6-2 or TRBV6-3 and TRBJ2-4, with 9 bases matching TRBD1. The J call is uncertain, as TRBJ2-7 better fits the DNA end. The sequence derives from a woman aged 18-29 years in good health. CDR3 sequence (DNA): TGTGCCAGCATTAGGGGACAGGGACACTACGAGCAGTACTTC. This gives the protein CASIRGQGHYEQYF.